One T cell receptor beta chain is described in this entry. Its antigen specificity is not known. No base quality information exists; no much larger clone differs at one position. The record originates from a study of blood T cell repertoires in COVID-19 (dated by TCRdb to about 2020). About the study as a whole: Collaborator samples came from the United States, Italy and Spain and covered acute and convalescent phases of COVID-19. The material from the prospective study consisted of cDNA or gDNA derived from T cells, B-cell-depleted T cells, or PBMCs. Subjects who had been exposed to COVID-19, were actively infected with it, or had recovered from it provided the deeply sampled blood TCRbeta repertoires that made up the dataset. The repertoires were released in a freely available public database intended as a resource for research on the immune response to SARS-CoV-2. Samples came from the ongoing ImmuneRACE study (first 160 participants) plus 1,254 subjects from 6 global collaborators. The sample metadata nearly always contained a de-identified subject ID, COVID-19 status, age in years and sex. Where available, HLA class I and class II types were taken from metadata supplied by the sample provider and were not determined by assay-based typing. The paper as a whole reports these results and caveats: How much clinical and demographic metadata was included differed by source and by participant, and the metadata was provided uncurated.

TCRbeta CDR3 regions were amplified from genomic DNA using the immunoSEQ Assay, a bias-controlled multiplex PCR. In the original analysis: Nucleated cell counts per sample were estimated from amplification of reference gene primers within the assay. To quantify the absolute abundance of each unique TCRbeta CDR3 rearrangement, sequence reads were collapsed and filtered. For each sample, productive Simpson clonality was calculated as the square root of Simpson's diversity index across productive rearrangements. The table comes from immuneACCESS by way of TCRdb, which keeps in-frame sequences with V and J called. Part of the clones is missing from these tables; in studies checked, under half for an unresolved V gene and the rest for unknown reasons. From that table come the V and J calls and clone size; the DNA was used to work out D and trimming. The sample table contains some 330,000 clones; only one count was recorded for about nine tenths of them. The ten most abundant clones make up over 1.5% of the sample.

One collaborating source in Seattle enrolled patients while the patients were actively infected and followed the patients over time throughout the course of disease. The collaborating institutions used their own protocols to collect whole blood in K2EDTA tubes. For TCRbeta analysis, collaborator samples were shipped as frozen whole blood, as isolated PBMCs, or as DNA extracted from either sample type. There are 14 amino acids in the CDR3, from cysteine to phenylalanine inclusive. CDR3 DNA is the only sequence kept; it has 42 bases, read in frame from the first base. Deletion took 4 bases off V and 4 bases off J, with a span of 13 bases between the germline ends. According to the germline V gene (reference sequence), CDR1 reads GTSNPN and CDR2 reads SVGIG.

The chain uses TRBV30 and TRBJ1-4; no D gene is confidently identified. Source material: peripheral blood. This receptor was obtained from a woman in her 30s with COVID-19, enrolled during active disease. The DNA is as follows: TGTGCCTGGAAGGAGGAGACACTTAATGAAAAACTGTTTTTT. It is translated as CAWKEETLNEKLFF.